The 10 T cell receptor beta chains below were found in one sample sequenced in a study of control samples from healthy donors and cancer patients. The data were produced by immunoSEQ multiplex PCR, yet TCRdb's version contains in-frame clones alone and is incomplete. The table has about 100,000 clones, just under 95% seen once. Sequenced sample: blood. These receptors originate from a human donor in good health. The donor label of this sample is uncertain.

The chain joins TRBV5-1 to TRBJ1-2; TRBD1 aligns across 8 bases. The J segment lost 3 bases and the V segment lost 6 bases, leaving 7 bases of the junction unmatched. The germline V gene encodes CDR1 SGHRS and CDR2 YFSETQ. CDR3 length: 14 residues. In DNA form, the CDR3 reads TGCGCCAGCAAGGGGACAGGACTCTACTATGGCTACACCTTC. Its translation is CASKGTGLYYGYTF.

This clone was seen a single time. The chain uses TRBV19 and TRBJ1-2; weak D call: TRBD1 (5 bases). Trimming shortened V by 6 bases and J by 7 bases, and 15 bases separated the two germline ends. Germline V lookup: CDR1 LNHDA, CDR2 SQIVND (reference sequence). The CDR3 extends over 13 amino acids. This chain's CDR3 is CASRTAGPLGYTF. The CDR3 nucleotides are TGTGCCAGTAGGACAGCCGGCCCTCTTGGCTACACCTTC.

The CDR3 loop reads CASSARGLATNEKLFF. In nucleotides, the CDR3 is TGTGCCAGCAGTGCCAGGGGGCTTGCAACTAATGAAAAACTGTTTTTT. J is TRBJ1-4 and V is TRBV2; the match to TRBD1 covers 8 bases. After removal of 4 bases from V and 0 bases from J, the junction contained 4 bases not matched to a gene. The CDR3 totals 16 residues. Germline V gene data show CDR1 as SNHLY and CDR2 as FYNNEI.

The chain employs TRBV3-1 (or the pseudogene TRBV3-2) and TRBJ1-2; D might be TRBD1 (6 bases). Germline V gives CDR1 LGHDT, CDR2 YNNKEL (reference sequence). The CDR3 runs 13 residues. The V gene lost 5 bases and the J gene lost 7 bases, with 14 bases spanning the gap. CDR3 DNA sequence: TGTGCCAGCAGCAACAGACAGGTTGGTGGCTACACCTTC. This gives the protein CASSNRQVGGYTF.

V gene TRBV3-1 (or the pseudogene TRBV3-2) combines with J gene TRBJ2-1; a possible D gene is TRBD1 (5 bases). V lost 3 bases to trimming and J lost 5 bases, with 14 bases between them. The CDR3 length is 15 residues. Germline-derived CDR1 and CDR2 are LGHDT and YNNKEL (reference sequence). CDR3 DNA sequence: TGTGCCAGCAGCCAGCAGGGTTTCCGCCACAATGAGCAGTTCTTC. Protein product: CASSQQGFRHNEQFF.

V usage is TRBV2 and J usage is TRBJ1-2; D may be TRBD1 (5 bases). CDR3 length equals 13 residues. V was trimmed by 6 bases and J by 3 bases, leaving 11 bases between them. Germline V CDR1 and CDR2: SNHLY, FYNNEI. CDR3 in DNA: TGTGCCAGCAGCGCAGGACAATACTATGGCTACACCTTC. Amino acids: CASSAGQYYGYTF.

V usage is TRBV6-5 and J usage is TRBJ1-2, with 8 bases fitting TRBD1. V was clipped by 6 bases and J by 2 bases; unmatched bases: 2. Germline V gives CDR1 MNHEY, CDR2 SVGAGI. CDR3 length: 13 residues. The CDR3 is CASRQGVNYGYTF. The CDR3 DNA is TGTGCCAGCAGACAGGGGGTAAACTATGGCTACACCTTC.

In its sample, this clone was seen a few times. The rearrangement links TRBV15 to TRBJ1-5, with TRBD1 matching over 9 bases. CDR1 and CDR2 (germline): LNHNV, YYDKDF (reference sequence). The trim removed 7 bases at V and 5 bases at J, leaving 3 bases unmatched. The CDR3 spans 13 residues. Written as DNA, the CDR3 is TGTGCCACCAACAGGGGGCGCGATCAGCCCCAGCATTTT. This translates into CATNRGRDQPQHF.

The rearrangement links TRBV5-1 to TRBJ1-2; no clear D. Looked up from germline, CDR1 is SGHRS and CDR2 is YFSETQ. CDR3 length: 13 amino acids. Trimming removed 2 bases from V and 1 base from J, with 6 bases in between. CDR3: CASSFGFNYGYTF. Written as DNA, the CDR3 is TGCGCCAGCAGCTTTGGATTTAACTATGGCTACACCTTC.

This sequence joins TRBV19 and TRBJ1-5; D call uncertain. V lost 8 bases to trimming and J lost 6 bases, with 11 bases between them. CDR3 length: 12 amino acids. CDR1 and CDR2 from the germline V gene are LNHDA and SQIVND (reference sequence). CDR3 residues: CASSEDIQPQHF. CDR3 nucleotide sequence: TGTGCCAGTTCGGAAGACATTCAGCCCCAGCATTTT.